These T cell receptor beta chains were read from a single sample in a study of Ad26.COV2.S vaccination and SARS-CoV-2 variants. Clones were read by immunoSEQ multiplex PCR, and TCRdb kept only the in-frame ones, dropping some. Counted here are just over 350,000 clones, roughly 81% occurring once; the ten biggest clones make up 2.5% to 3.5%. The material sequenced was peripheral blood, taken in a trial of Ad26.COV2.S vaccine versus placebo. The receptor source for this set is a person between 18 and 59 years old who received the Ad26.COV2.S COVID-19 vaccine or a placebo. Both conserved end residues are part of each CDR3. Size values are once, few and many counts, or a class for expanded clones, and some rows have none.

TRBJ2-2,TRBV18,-,CASSPLFGPGELFF
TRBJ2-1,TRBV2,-,CASRAAAEQFF
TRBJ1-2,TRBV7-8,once,CASSWGAAHGNYGYTF
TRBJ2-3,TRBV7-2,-,CASSLGSGGPATQYF
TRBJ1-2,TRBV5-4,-,CASSLSWVNYGYTF
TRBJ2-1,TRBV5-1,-,CASSSSGTGVNEQFF
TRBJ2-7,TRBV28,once,CASSYGLDRGYEQSF
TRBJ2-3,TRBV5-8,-,CASSLGDLGLTDTQYF
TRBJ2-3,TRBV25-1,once,CASSDREKATDTQYF
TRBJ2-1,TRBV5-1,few,CASRQWGASGSYNEQFF
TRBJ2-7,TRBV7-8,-,CASKIAGGTYEQYF
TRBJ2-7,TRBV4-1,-,CASSQERLVYEQYF
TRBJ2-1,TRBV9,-,CASSKGTVYEQFF
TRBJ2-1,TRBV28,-,CASTGTNYNEQFF
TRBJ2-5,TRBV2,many,CASSEGGGQETQYF
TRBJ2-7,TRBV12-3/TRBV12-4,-,CAITLRDTYEQYF
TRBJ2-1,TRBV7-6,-,CASSKRSPSGYNEQFF
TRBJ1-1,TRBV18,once,CASSPTGSGDAFF
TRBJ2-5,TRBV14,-,CASSPRRTSGRASGETQYF
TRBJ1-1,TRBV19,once,CASRDRGHTEAFF
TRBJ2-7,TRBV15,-,CATSGGGPSYEQYF
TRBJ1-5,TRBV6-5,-,CASSYRRQGQPQHF
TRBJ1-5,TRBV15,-,CATSRAGGPQHF
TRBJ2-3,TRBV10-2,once,CASSDPGLAGEHTDTQYF
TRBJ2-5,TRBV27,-,CASSFVGGETQYF
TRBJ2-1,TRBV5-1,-,CASSRSVLGGPSSYNEQFF
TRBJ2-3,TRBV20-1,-,CSASAAGWREGRRTDTQYF
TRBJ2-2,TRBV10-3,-,CAISESGTGELFF
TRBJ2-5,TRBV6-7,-,CASTQLTGERGYF
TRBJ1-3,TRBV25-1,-,CASSESQGADTIYF
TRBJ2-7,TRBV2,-,CASSESAFYEQYF
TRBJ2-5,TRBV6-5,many,CASSFSGTAAPETQYF
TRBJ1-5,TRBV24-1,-,CATSAQGQGAEQPQHF
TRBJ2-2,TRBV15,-,CATSLGLAGSTGELFF
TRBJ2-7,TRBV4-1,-,CASSPTGTKSYEQYF
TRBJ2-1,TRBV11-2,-,CASSFLAGGSYNEQFF
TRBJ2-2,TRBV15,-,CATSRVSGRAAGELFF
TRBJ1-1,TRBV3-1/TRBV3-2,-,CASSPRVINTEAFF
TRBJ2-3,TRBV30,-,CAWRPERVTDTQYF
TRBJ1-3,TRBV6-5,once,CASRPSFPQGGIYF
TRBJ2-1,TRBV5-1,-,CASSFRLAGGNEQFF
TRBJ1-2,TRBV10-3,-,CATTRGEGSYGYTF